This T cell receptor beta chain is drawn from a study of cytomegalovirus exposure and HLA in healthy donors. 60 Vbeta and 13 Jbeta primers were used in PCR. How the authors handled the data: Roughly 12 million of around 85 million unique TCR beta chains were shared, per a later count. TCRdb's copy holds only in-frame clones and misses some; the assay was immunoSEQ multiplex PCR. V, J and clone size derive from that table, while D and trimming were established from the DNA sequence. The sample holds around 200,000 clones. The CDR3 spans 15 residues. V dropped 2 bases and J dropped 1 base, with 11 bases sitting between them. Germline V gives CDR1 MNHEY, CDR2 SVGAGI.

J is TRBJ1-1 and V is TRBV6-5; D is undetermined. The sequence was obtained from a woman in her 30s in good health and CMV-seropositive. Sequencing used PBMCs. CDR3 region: CASSYQAAGNTEAFF. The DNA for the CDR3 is TGTGCCAGCAGTTACCAAGCGGCAGGGAACACTGAAGCTTTCTTT.